Shown below are 13 T cell receptor beta chains from a single sample sequenced in a study of OX40 agonist ivuxolimab in advanced cancers. Sequenced by immunoSEQ multiplex PCR; TCRdb stores in-frame clones only, minus some. The table includes fewer than 120,000 clones, approximately 89% detected once. This material consisted of CD4+ or CD8+ T cells sorted from blood, taken in a trial of the OX40 agonist ivuxolimab. These receptors were collected from an adult with an advanced solid tumor such as melanoma, head and neck, liver or kidney cancer.

The DNA of the CDR3 is TGTGCCAGCAGTTTATTCGGCAGGCAGCATTTT. Its translation: CASSLFGRQHF. The rearrangement uses TRBV28 and TRBJ1-5; D remains ambiguous. Germline assignment: CDR1 MDHEN and CDR2 SYDVKM. V lost 1 base, J lost 13 bases, and 8 bases lay in between. The CDR3 length is 11 residues.

The chain combines TRBV6-5 with TRBJ2-5; no reliable D call. Trimming shortened V by 1 base and J by 5 bases, and 11 bases separated the two germline ends. The CDR3 has 14 residues. From germline, CDR1 is MNHEY and CDR2 SVGAGI. CDR3 sequence (DNA): TGTGCCAGCAGTTACTATGAAGACCGCGAGACCCAGTACTTC. This sequence encodes CASSYYEDRETQYF.

The gene calls are TRBV7-9 and TRBJ2-3; possibly TRBD2 for D (6 bases). From germline, CDR1 is SEHNR and CDR2 FQNEAQ (reference sequence). Trimming shortened V by 0 bases and J by 4 bases, and 14 bases separated the two germline ends. This CDR3 is built from 16 residues. The CDR3 DNA is TGTGCCAGCAGCTTAGCGTGGGACTGGGTCCCAGATACGCAGTATTTT. Its protein product is CASSLAWDWVPDTQYF.

The V call is TRBV7-9, the J call TRBJ1-1; tentatively, D is TRBD1 (5 bases). The V gene lost 2 bases and the J gene lost 5 bases, with 12 bases spanning the gap. The germline gives CDR1 SEHNR, CDR2 FQNEAQ (reference sequence). The CDR3 consists of 14 residues. CDR3 protein: CASSLKGQDTEAFF. The CDR3 region has the DNA TGTGCCAGCAGCTTAAAGGGGCAGGATACTGAAGCTTTCTTT.

This chain connects TRBV28 to TRBJ1-2; 7 bases match TRBD1. The CDR3 length is 13 residues. In germline, CDR1 is MDHEN, CDR2 SYDVKM. V was pared by 2 bases and J by 7 bases, with 4 bases of the junction left unmatched. CDR3 sequence (DNA): TGTGCCAGCAGTTTAGGACAGGTCGGTGGCTACACCTTC. Translation: CASSLGQVGGYTF.

The gene calls are TRBV14 and TRBJ1-4, with D perhaps TRBD1 (5 bases). CDR1 is SGHDN, CDR2 FVKESK, per germline. The CDR3 is 16 residues long. Trimming removed 4 bases from V and 4 bases from J, with 16 bases in between. This CDR3 is CASSPGRRMGNEKLFF. CDR3 DNA: TGTGCCAGCAGCCCGGGACGTCGCATGGGTAATGAAAAACTGTTTTTT. The whole variable domain, filled in from reference TRBV14 and TRBJ1-4, reads EAGVTQFPSHSVIEKGQTVTLRCDPISGHDNLYWYRRVMGKEIKFLLHFVKESKQDESGMPNNRFLAERTGGTYSTLKVQPAELEDSGVYFCASSPGRRMGNEKLFFGSGTQLSVL.

The chain links TRBV28 to TRBJ1-4; D might be TRBD1 (6 bases). Germline V CDR1 and CDR2: MDHEN, SYDVKM. CDR3 size: 16 residues. Trimming left V 3 bases short and J 0 bases short, with 11 bases between. The CDR3 DNA follows: TGTGCCAGCAGTTTCCAGGGGCCCGCAACTAATGAAAAACTGTTTTTT. It yields the protein CASSFQGPATNEKLFF.

This chain connects TRBV27 to TRBJ1-5, with D perhaps TRBD1 (5 bases). CDR1 MNHEY and CDR2 SMNVEV come from the germline V gene (reference sequence). The CDR3 loop spans 15 amino acids. V was trimmed by 4 bases and J by 5 bases, leaving 15 bases between them. CDR3 region: CASSSSTDGHQPQHF. CDR3 nucleotides: TGTGCCAGCAGTTCATCGACAGACGGACATCAGCCCCAGCATTTT.

This chain links TRBV11-2 with TRBJ2-7; D is perhaps TRBD2 (5 bases). The V gene lost 5 bases and the J gene lost 0 bases, with 11 bases spanning the gap. Germline V gene lookup returns CDR1 SGHAT and CDR2 FQNNGV. This CDR3 contains 14 residues. The CDR3 region has the DNA TGTGCCAGCAGCCCCAGCGGAAGCTCCTACGAGCAGTACTTC. Amino acids: CASSPSGSSYEQYF.

V and J are TRBV19 and TRBJ1-2, with 8 bases fitting TRBD1. The CDR3 runs 13 residues. CDR1 is LNHDA and CDR2 is SQIVND in the germline V gene (reference sequence). V lost 0 bases, J lost 9 bases, and 3 bases stayed unmatched. In DNA form, the CDR3 reads TGTGCCAGTAGTATAGATGGGACAGGAAGCTACACCTTC. It specifies CASSIDGTGSYTF.

J is TRBJ2-7 and V is TRBV19, with D perhaps matching TRBD2 (6 bases). CDR1 LNHDA and CDR2 SQIVND come from the germline V gene (reference sequence). V was pared by 7 bases and J by 2 bases, with 15 bases between. This CDR3 comprises 14 residues. The CDR3 loop is CASTSGTLPYEQYF. The CDR3 DNA sequence: TGTGCCAGTACCTCCGGGACTCTTCCCTACGAGCAGTACTTC.

This chain connects TRBV10-3 to TRBJ2-3; 9 positions agree with TRBD2. Germline CDR1 reads ENHRY; CDR2 reads SYGVKD. V shed 6 bases, J shed 2 bases, and the junction held 21 bases outside the gene matches. The CDR3 length is 20 residues. The CDR3 DNA sequence: TGTGCCATCAGCTACAAGCCGGGGCTAGCGGGGTACCGTAACACAGATACGCAGTATTTT. Protein sequence: CAISYKPGLAGYRNTDTQYF.

The rearrangement joins TRBV6-1 to TRBJ1-4; D call uncertain. The CDR3 spans 12 residues. Trimming took 6 bases from V and 10 from J, leaving 12 bases between them. CDR1 and CDR2 from the germline V gene are MNHNS and SASEGT. The DNA of the CDR3 is TGTGCCAGCAGGGGCGACGCTGGAAAACTGTTTTTT. This codes for CASRGDAGKLFF.